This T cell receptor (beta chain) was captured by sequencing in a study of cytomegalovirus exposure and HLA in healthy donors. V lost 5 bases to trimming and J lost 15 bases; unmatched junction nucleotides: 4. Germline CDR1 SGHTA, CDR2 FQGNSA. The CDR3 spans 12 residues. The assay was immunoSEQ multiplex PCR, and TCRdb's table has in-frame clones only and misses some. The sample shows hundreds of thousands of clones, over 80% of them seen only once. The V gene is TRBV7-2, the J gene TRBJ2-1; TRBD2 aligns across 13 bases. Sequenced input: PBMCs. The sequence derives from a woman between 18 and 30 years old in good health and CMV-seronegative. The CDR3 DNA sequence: TGTGCCAGCAGCCAGGGACTAGCGGGGTGGTTCTTC. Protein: CASSQGLAGWFF.